A single sample is the source of the 25 T cell receptor beta chains below, sequenced in a study of cytomegalovirus exposure and HLA in healthy donors. PCR involved 60 Vbeta and 13 Jbeta primers. Libraries were prepared by immunoSEQ multiplex PCR; TCRdb keeps only in-frame clonotypes and omits some of them. The repertoire includes around 120,000 clones, 70% to 85% of them detected once, and around 5% sits in the top ten. The material sequenced was PBMCs. The receptor set was obtained from a man aged 50-60 years in good health and CMV-seropositive.

The chain has TRBV5-4 and TRBJ1-6; 9 nucleotides line up with TRBD1. This CDR3 is built from 15 residues. The J segment lost 7 bases and the V segment lost 3 bases, leaving 5 bases of the junction unmatched. Germline V gives CDR1 SGHNT, CDR2 YYREEE (reference sequence). CDR3 sequence (DNA): TGTGCCAGCAGCTCGGGGACAGGGAGAAATTCACCCCTCCACTTT. Encoded protein: CASSSGTGRNSPLHF.

The CDR3 DNA sequence: TGTGCCAGTAGAGACAGGGGGACTTCACCCCTCCACTTT. Protein: CASRDRGTSPLHF. The gene calls are TRBV19 and TRBJ1-6; 9 nucleotides line up with TRBD1. Per the germline V gene, CDR1 is LNHDA and CDR2 is SQIVND (reference sequence). The J segment lost 9 bases and the V segment lost 6 bases, leaving 3 bases of the junction unmatched. CDR3 length: 13 amino acids.

A single count supports this clone. This chain joins TRBV7-2 and TRBJ2-7; TRBD2 agrees at 11 bases. CDR1 is SGHTA and CDR2 is FQGNSA in the germline V gene. The CDR3 length is 15 residues. The V segment lost 4 bases and the J segment 7 bases; nucleotides outside the gene matches: 9. In DNA form, the CDR3 reads TGTGCCAGCAGCTCCCTAGCGGGAGGCCTTCCGGAGCAGTACTTC. Its protein is CASSSLAGGLPEQYF. The entire variable domain, with the rest obtained from reference TRBV7-2 and TRBJ2-7, is as follows: GAGVSQSPSNKVTEKGKDVELRCDPISGHTALYWYRQSLGQGLEFLIYFQGNSAPDKSGLPSDRFSAERTGGSVSTLTIQRTQQEDSAVYLCASSSLAGGLPEQYFGPGTRLTVT.

V and J are TRBV5-8 and TRBJ1-5, with a tentative D call TRBD1 (5 bases). With 7 bases removed from V and 0 bases from J, the gap between germline ends came to 20 bases. Germline CDR1 is SGHTS and CDR2 is YDEGEE. This CDR3 region has 17 residues. The CDR3 reads CASATPWGGDSNQPQHF. The CDR3 coding sequence is TGTGCCAGCGCAACGCCTTGGGGGGGGGATAGCAATCAGCCCCAGCATTTT.

This clone was recorded only once. The CDR3 DNA sequence: TGTGCCAGCAGTTTCGAGGGTGCCTACGAGCAGTACTTC. It translates to CASSFEGAYEQYF. The chain joins TRBV27 to TRBJ2-7; the D gene is possibly TRBD2 (5 bases). Germline CDR1 and CDR2: MNHEY and SMNVEV (reference sequence). This CDR3 region has 13 residues. Trimming pared 3 bases from V and 2 bases from J, leaving 8 bases between.

CDR3 residues: CASSLTGSNSPLHF. The CDR3 DNA follows: TGTGCCAGCAGCTTGACAGGGAGTAATTCACCCCTCCACTTT. The rearrangement links TRBV2 to TRBJ1-6; 7 bases line up with TRBD1. This CDR3 is 14 amino acids long. Germline V gene sequence: CDR1 SNHLY, CDR2 FYNNEI. Trimming cost V 6 bases and J 6 bases; bases outside gene matches: 5.

The rearrangement joins TRBV5-4 to TRBJ1-6, with D perhaps TRBD1 (6 bases). Per germline, CDR1 SGHNT and CDR2 YYREEE (reference sequence). This CDR3 has 14 amino acids. V lost 6 bases and J 9 bases, leaving 16 bases between the germline ends. The CDR3 is CASTNRAVGSPLHF. CDR3 bases: TGTGCCAGCACCAACAGGGCGGTGGGTTCACCCCTCCACTTT.

The table lists this clone with a count of one. CDR3: CASSLTWHSPLHF. DNA for the CDR3: TGTGCCAGCAGCCTCACATGGCATTCACCCCTCCACTTT. The chain employs TRBV9 and TRBJ1-6; no clear D gene. Germline CDR1 reads SGDLS; CDR2 reads YYNGEE. Trimming pared 4 bases from V and 8 bases from J, leaving 10 bases between. The CDR3 contains 13 residues.

The CDR3 DNA reads as TGCGCCAGCAGCTTGGCCTCCCTAGCTAGCGATGAGCAGTTCTTC. It translates to CASSLASLASDEQFF. The V and J genes are TRBV5-1 and TRBJ2-1; a weak D match, TRBD2 (6 bases). Trimming pared 0 bases from V and 8 bases from J, leaving 15 bases between. This CDR3 region has 15 residues. CDR1 and CDR2 from the germline V gene are SGHRS and YFSETQ.

This clone has just a few counts. The chain has TRBV4-3 and TRBJ1-4, with TRBD1 matching over 10 bases. Per the germline V gene, CDR1 is LGHNA and CDR2 is YSLEER. V gave up 5 bases and J gave up 10 bases; unmatched junction bases: 10. There are 15 residues in the CDR3. The CDR3 DNA sequence: TGCGCCAGCAGCGAAGTGGGACAGGGGATAGGAAAACTGTTTTTT. It is translated as CASSEVGQGIGKLFF.

J is TRBJ2-7 and V is TRBV6-5; 9 bases are shared with TRBD1. CDR1 and CDR2 from the germline V gene are MNHEY and SVGAGI. This CDR3 is built from 15 residues. Trimming took 4 bases from V and 7 from J; bases not matched to a gene: 11. CDR3 coding DNA: TGTGCCAGCAGTTTCGCCGGGACAGGGATTCGTGAGCAGTACTTC. This gives the protein CASSFAGTGIREQYF.

The genes are TRBV5-6 and TRBJ1-1; D not certain. In germline, CDR1 is SGHDT, CDR2 YYEEEE. Deletions cut 1 base from V and 1 base from J, with 5 bases between. This CDR3 spans 13 amino acids. The CDR3 sequence: CASSLRGNTEAFF. The CDR3 DNA sequence: TGTGCCAGCAGCTTGCGGGGGAACACTGAAGCTTTCTTT. The variable domain in full, with the rest retrieved from reference TRBV5-6 and TRBJ1-1, is DAGVTQSPTHLIKTRGQQVTLRCSPKSGHDTVSWYQQALGQGPQFIFQYYEEEERQRGNFPDRFSGHQFPNYSSELNVNALLLGDSALYLCASSLRGNTEAFFGQGTRLTVV.

J is TRBJ2-3 and V is TRBV7-2; D may be TRBD2 (7 bases). The CDR3 is 16 amino acids. V dropped 1 base and J dropped 2 bases, with 13 bases sitting between them. From germline, CDR1 is SGHTA and CDR2 FQGNSA. The CDR3 is CASSLGGGGNTDTQYF. CDR3 nucleotide sequence: TGTGCCAGCAGCTTAGGCGGGGGCGGTAACACAGATACGCAGTATTTT. Based on the CDR3 plus reference TRBV7-2 and TRBJ2-3, the full variable domain is GAGVSQSPSNKVTEKGKDVELRCDPISGHTALYWYRQSLGQGLEFLIYFQGNSAPDKSGLPSDRFSAERTGGSVSTLTIQRTQQEDSAVYLCASSLGGGGNTDTQYFGPGTRLTVL.

The chain couples TRBV19 to TRBJ1-4; the match to TRBD1 covers 7 bases. Trimming took 4 bases from V and 5 from J; bases not matched to a gene: 4. Germline V gives CDR1 LNHDA, CDR2 SQIVND (reference sequence). This CDR3 contains 14 residues. The CDR3 region has the DNA TGTGCCAGTAGTAGGACAGGAGGAAATGAAAAACTGTTTTTT. Protein sequence: CASSRTGGNEKLFF.

The rearrangement joins TRBV9 to TRBJ2-3, with unresolved D. CDR1 is SGDLS and CDR2 is YYNGEE in the germline V gene. V lost 0 bases and J 4 bases, leaving 9 bases between the germline ends. This CDR3 has 14 residues. CDR3 nucleotides: TGTGCCAGCAGCGTAGACCCTATCGCAGATACGCAGTATTTT. Its translation: CASSVDPIADTQYF.

A word on this clone: The junction shows a germline mismatch at one end, possibly a read error. This chain connects TRBV7-9 to TRBJ2-7; 10 nucleotides agree with TRBD1. Looked up from germline, CDR1 is SEHNR and CDR2 is FQNEAQ (reference sequence). The CDR3 has 14 amino acids. This CDR3 reads CASSSTGGSHEQYF. As DNA, the CDR3 is TGTGCCAGCAGCTCGACAGGGGGCTCCCACGAGCAGTACTTC. Variable domain in full (rest from reference TRBV7-9 and TRBJ2-7): DTGVSQNPRHKITKRGQNVTFRCDPISEHNRLYWYRQTLGQGPEFLTYFQNEAQLEKSRLLSDRFSAERPKGSFSTLEIQRTEQGDSAMYLCASSSTGGSHEQYFGPGTRLTVT.

CDR3 nucleotide sequence: TGTGCCAGCAGCTTATTAGGCGGGGCTGGGGCCAACGTCCTGACTTTC. It yields the protein CASSLLGGAGANVLTF. The chain employs TRBV5-8 and TRBJ2-6; the D gene is possibly TRBD2 (6 bases). The CDR3 length is 16 residues. Deletions cut 2 bases from V and 2 bases from J, with 11 bases between. Germline V gene lookup returns CDR1 SGHTS and CDR2 YDEGEE.

The chain uses TRBV11-2 and TRBJ1-1; D may be TRBD1 (5 bases). With 5 bases removed from V and 1 base from J, the gap between germline ends came to 8 bases. Germline CDR1 is SGHAT and CDR2 is FQNNGV. The CDR3 extends over 13 amino acids. The CDR3 DNA reads as TGTGCCAGCAGCATTCAGGGGAACACTGAAGCTTTCTTT. This gives the protein CASSIQGNTEAFF. The full variable domain, completed using reference TRBV11-2 and TRBJ1-1, is EAGVAQSPRYKIIEKRQSVAFWCNPISGHATLYWYQQILGQGPKLLIQFQNNGVVDDSQLPKDRFSAERLKGVDSTLKIQPAKLEDSAVYLCASSIQGNTEAFFGQGTRLTVV.

This clone was seen more than once but under ten times. The rearrangement uses TRBV5-1 and TRBJ2-7; possible D gene TRBD2, 5 bases. CDR1 is SGHRS, CDR2 YFSETQ, per germline. Deletions cut 3 bases from V and 12 bases from J, with 16 bases between. This CDR3 region has 12 residues. CDR3: CASSSDGEGRYF. The CDR3 nucleotides read TGCGCCAGCAGCTCCGACGGTGAGGGCCGGTACTTC.

This clone occurred once. This chain joins TRBV6-5 and TRBJ1-2; possible D gene TRBD1, 6 bases. V was shortened by 2 bases and J by 7 bases, with 17 bases between the two germline ends. Germline V gene sequence: CDR1 MNHEY, CDR2 SVGAGI. CDR3 length: 15 amino acids. CDR3 sequence (DNA): TGTGCCAGCAGTTACCAGAGCGTACAGGGATCTGGCTACACCTTC. Amino acid sequence: CASSYQSVQGSGYTF.

This chain uses TRBV5-6 with TRBJ2-4, with 8 nucleotides matching TRBD2. V lost 4 bases to trimming and J lost 8 bases; unmatched junction nucleotides: 8. CDR1 and CDR2 (germline): SGHDT, YYEEEE. This CDR3 has 14 amino acids. This CDR3 is CASSPRAREDIQYF. CDR3 sequence (DNA): TGTGCCAGCAGCCCACGGGCGCGGGAGGACATTCAGTACTTC.

V usage is TRBV7-2 and J usage is TRBJ1-2, with 7 positions matching TRBD1. V shed 1 base and J 9 bases; nucleotides not matched to a gene: 2. The germline gives CDR1 SGHTA, CDR2 FQGNSA. The CDR3 runs 12 residues. DNA of the CDR3: TGTGCCAGCAGCTTAGGGGACAGCCGCTACACCTTC. Translation gives CASSLGDSRYTF.

This chain joins TRBV5-6 and TRBJ2-3; the match to TRBD2 covers 7 bases. There are 16 residues in the CDR3. Germline trimming cut 0 bases from V and 3 bases from J; bases unmatched to any gene: 7. CDR1 SGHDT and CDR2 YYEEEE come from the germline V gene. CDR3 amino acids: CASSLAAGAPTDTQYF. CDR3 coding DNA: TGTGCCAGCAGCTTGGCCGCGGGAGCCCCGACAGATACGCAGTATTTT. Full variable domain (rest looked up from reference TRBV5-6 and TRBJ2-3): DAGVTQSPTHLIKTRGQQVTLRCSPKSGHDTVSWYQQALGQGPQFIFQYYEEEERQRGNFPDRFSGHQFPNYSSELNVNALLLGDSALYLCASSLAAGAPTDTQYFGPGTRLTVL.

The chain couples TRBV5-1 to TRBJ1-1, with D unclear. Germline V gives CDR1 SGHRS, CDR2 YFSETQ. V was pared by 0 bases and J by 4 bases, with 16 bases between. CDR3 length equals 16 residues. The CDR3 loop is CASSLVYREMGTEAFF. CDR3 bases: TGCGCCAGCAGCTTGGTTTATCGGGAGATGGGCACTGAAGCTTTCTTT.

This clone was observed once. V usage is TRBV19 and J usage is TRBJ1-1; maybe TRBD1 (5 bases). CDR1 and CDR2 (germline): LNHDA, SQIVND (reference sequence). This CDR3 is 14 amino acids long. Trimming removed 2 bases from V and 1 base from J, with 8 bases in between. Here the CDR3 reads CASSIWTRNTEAFF. CDR3 nucleotides: TGTGCCAGTAGTATATGGACAAGGAACACTGAAGCTTTCTTT.